The source of this T cell receptor beta chain is a study of T cells in Graves' hyperthyroidism and ophthalmopathy. With a duration under 2 months, the hyperthyroidism was newly diagnosed in patients aged 18 to 65. Per germline, CDR1 MDHEN and CDR2 SYDVKM. This CDR3 comprises 22 residues. The CDR3 regions of TCR beta were amplified from RNA transcripts. First-round RT-PCR of the TCR CDR3 relied on the HTBI primer set. TCRdb fed the multiplex PCR reads into MiXCR, producing one record per CDR3 protein. Here the sample spans 500,000 to 700,000 distinct CDR3 sequences, around 15% being singletons. On this clonotype: The junction departs from the called germline gene at one end, perhaps through a read error.

The source of this sequence is a woman aged 18-29 years with Graves' hyperthyroidism. J is TRBJ2-1 and V is TRBV28; 14 bases agree with TRBD2. Sample: blood. CDR3 sequence reads: CATSDFPGLAGELGSSYNEQFF. In DNA form, the CDR3 reads TGTGCCACCAGTGACTTTCCGGGACTAGCGGGAGAGTTGGGAAGCTCCTACAATGAGCAGTTCTTC.